These 21 T cell receptor beta chains came from one sample sequenced in a study of blood T cell repertoires in COVID-19. TCRdb's table, derived via immunoSEQ multiplex PCR, lists solely in-frame clones and lacks some. The table includes some 140,000 clones, under 80% detected once. The sequencing input was peripheral blood. Receptor source: a man older than 75 with acute or convalescent COVID-19.

The CDR3 sequence is CASSTGGTNQPQHF. CDR3 nucleotide sequence: TGTGCCAGCTCTACAGGGGGCACTAATCAGCCCCAGCATTTT. The genes are TRBV6-6 and TRBJ1-5; the match to TRBD1 covers 9 bases. Germline V gene data show CDR1 as MNHNY and CDR2 as SVGAGI (reference sequence). V gave up 8 bases and J gave up 4 bases; unmatched junction bases: 6. The CDR3 extends over 14 amino acids.

The chain couples TRBV6-5 to TRBJ1-5; no clear D. Trimming pared 8 bases from V and 7 bases from J, leaving 15 bases between. The CDR3 is 13 amino acids. Germline-derived CDR1 and CDR2 are MNHEY and SVGAGI. CDR3 region: CASSPSPGQPQHF. The DNA for the CDR3 is TGTGCCAGCTCCCCTAGCCCAGGCCAGCCCCAGCATTTT.

The rearrangement joins TRBV3-1 (or the pseudogene TRBV3-2) to TRBJ2-5, with TRBD2 matching over 8 bases. V dropped 2 bases and J dropped 5; count of bases not matched to a gene: 4. Germline V gives CDR1 LGHDT, CDR2 YNNKEL (reference sequence). The CDR3 sequence is 14 residues long. CDR3 protein: CASSQRGGRETQYF. CDR3 nucleotide sequence: TGTGCCAGCAGCCAACGGGGGGGCCGGGAGACCCAGTACTTC.

V gene TRBV15 combines with J gene TRBJ2-2; 7 bases line up with TRBD1. The CDR3 loop spans 18 amino acids. V lost 0 bases to trimming and J lost 3 bases; unmatched junction nucleotides: 10. The germline V gene has CDR1 LNHNV and CDR2 YYDKDF (reference sequence). This CDR3 is CATSRDSGQSSDTGELFF. The CDR3 DNA is TGTGCCACCAGCAGAGACTCGGGACAGAGCTCCGACACCGGGGAGCTGTTTTTT.

V gene TRBV27 combines with J gene TRBJ2-1, with D tentatively TRBD1 (5 bases). Per germline, CDR1 MNHEY and CDR2 SMNVEV (reference sequence). This CDR3 comprises 13 residues. V lost 7 bases, J lost 6 bases, and 13 bases lay in between. The CDR3 reads CASMLGDGNEQFF. CDR3 in DNA: TGTGCCAGCATGTTAGGGGATGGCAATGAGCAGTTCTTC.

V usage is TRBV12-3 or TRBV12-4 and J usage is TRBJ2-7, with D possibly TRBD1 on 5 matching bases. The CDR3 runs to 13 residues. The V gene lost 6 bases and the J gene lost 1 base, with 10 bases spanning the gap. CDR3 residues: CASRDSNSYEQYF. CDR3 DNA sequence: TGTGCCAGCAGAGACAGTAATTCCTACGAGCAGTACTTC.

In its sample, this clone was seen once. This sequence joins TRBV7-2 and TRBJ1-1, with D perhaps matching TRBD1 (5 bases). Germline CDR1 is SGHTA and CDR2 is FQGNSA. V gave up 1 base and J gave up 1 base, with 10 bases separating them. The CDR3 runs to 15 residues. CDR3 DNA sequence: TGTGCCAGCAGCTTAGGTGGGAGGGGGAACACTGAAGCTTTCTTT. Its translation: CASSLGGRGNTEAFF. Full variable domain (rest looked up from reference TRBV7-2 and TRBJ1-1): GAGVSQSPSNKVTEKGKDVELRCDPISGHTALYWYRQSLGQGLEFLIYFQGNSAPDKSGLPSDRFSAERTGGSVSTLTIQRTQQEDSAVYLCASSLGGRGNTEAFFGQGTRLTVV.

The J gene is TRBJ1-1, the V gene TRBV21-1. TRBV21-1 is a pseudogene segment. The CDR3 extends over 15 amino acids. The CDR3 region has the DNA TGTGCCAGCAGCCCCAGAGCGATTCTGAACACTGAAGCTTTCTTT. This gives the protein CASSPRAILNTEAFF.

The gene calls are TRBV10-3 and TRBJ1-6, with 8 bases that match TRBD1. V shed 6 bases and J 8 bases; nucleotides not matched to a gene: 3. Germline V gene data show CDR1 as ENHRY and CDR2 as SYGVKD. CDR3 length equals 13 residues. DNA of the CDR3: TGTGCCATCAGGGACAGGGTGGATTCACCCCTCCACTTT. Translating it yields CAIRDRVDSPLHF.

The CDR3, as DNA: TGTGCCAGCTCCGCAAGCGGGGCCCCCCAGGATACGCAGTATTTT. This translates into CASSASGAPQDTQYF. The rearrangement joins TRBV6-6 to TRBJ2-3; TRBD2 matches at 7 bases. V lost 8 bases and J lost 6; bases outside the gene matches: 14. Germline assignment: CDR1 MNHNY and CDR2 SVGAGI (reference sequence). CDR3 size: 15 residues.

This sequence joins TRBV4-1 and TRBJ1-5, with TRBD1 identical over 7 bases. The CDR3 has 15 residues. V lost 3 bases and J lost 6; bases outside the gene matches: 8. CDR1 and CDR2 from the germline V gene are MGHRA and YSYEKL. CDR3 in amino acids: CASSHLPQGGQPQHF. The CDR3 DNA reads as TGCGCCAGCAGCCACCTCCCCCAGGGGGGTCAGCCCCAGCATTTT.

This clone was recorded a few times. At one end the junction does not follow the germline gene, possibly because of a read error. The chain joins TRBV6-2 or TRBV6-3 to TRBJ2-7; a weak D match, TRBD1 (5 bases). The CDR3 runs to 11 residues. CDR1 MNHEY and CDR2 SVGEGT come from the germline V gene. CDR3 DNA: TGTGCCAGCAGTTACTCGCAACAGGCTACTTTT. Translating gives CASSYSQQATF.

In DNA, the CDR3 is TGCGCCAGCAGCTTAACAGCATCCTCGGTGGAAAAACTGTTTTTT. It is translated as CASSLTASSVEKLFF. This rearrangement joins TRBV5-1 to TRBJ1-4; no reliable D call. The length of the CDR3 is 15 residues. V lost 2 bases and J lost 8, with 16 bases in between. The germline CDR1 and CDR2 sequences are SGHRS and YFSETQ.

The chain joins TRBV2 to TRBJ2-5; tentative D call: TRBD2 (6 bases). V lost 8 bases to trimming and J lost 2 bases, with 12 bases between them. This CDR3 is 13 amino acids long. Germline assignment: CDR1 SNHLY and CDR2 FYNNEI. In nucleotides, the CDR3 is TGTGCCAGCTCCACGGAGGGGCAAGAGACCCAGTACTTC. Amino acids: CASSTEGQETQYF.

The chain is built from TRBV5-1 and TRBJ2-5; a possible D gene is TRBD1 (7 bases). Germline values: CDR1 SGHRS, CDR2 YFSETQ. V lost 0 bases and J 4 bases, leaving 13 bases between the germline ends. This CDR3 contains 15 residues. The CDR3 sequence is CASSLAGQGGETQYF. CDR3 coding DNA: TGCGCCAGCAGCTTGGCGGGGCAGGGGGGAGAGACCCAGTACTTC.

The CDR3, as DNA: TGTGCCAGCAGCTTCTCGTTCGGGGAGCTGTTTTTT. Encoded protein: CASSFSFGELFF. This sequence joins TRBV5-6 and TRBJ2-2; no clear D. CDR3 size: 12 residues. Per the germline V gene, CDR1 is SGHDT and CDR2 is YYEEEE. V gave up 2 bases and J gave up 7 bases, with 6 bases separating them.

This CDR3 reads CASSPVLGAWEQYF. The CDR3, as DNA: TGTGCCAGCAGCCCGGTATTGGGGGCCTGGGAGCAGTACTTC. The rearrangement joins TRBV5-8 to TRBJ2-7, with a tentative D call TRBD1 (6 bases). Trimming shortened V by 4 bases and J by 7 bases, and 18 bases separated the two germline ends. Germline CDR1 SGHTS, CDR2 YDEGEE. The CDR3 runs to 14 residues.

The genes are TRBV19 and TRBJ2-2; the D gene is possibly TRBD1 (5 bases). The CDR3 consists of 14 residues. The germline V and J ends were trimmed by 3 bases and 3 bases, with 8 bases remaining between them. Looked up from germline, CDR1 is LNHDA and CDR2 is SQIVND (reference sequence). The CDR3 is CASSIIRDTGELFF. The CDR3 nucleotides are TGTGCCAGTAGTATCATCAGGGACACCGGGGAGCTGTTTTTT.

This clone was seen a handful of times. This chain's CDR3 is CASSFAGVSTDTQYF. In DNA form, the CDR3 reads TGTGCCAGCAGTTTCGCGGGGGTAAGCACAGATACGCAGTATTTT. V gene TRBV6-6 combines with J gene TRBJ2-3, with 7 bases fitting TRBD2. The V segment lost 4 bases and the J segment 0 bases; nucleotides outside the gene matches: 4. CDR3 length: 15 residues. Germline CDR1 is MNHNY and CDR2 is SVGAGI (reference sequence).

CDR3 in amino acids: CASKEGRLTDTQYF. DNA for the CDR3: TGTGCCAGCAAGGAAGGGAGGCTCACAGATACGCAGTATTTT. The J gene is TRBJ2-3, the V gene TRBV7-2, with D possibly TRBD2 on 6 matching bases. Germline V gene data show CDR1 as SGHTA and CDR2 as FQGNSA. V was clipped by 7 bases and J by 2 bases, with 13 bases between them. The CDR3 covers 14 residues. The full variable domain, completed using reference TRBV7-2 and TRBJ2-3, is GAGVSQSPSNKVTEKGKDVELRCDPISGHTALYWYRQSLGQGLEFLIYFQGNSAPDKSGLPSDRFSAERTGGSVSTLTIQRTQQEDSAVYLCASKEGRLTDTQYFGPGTRLTVL.

This clone was seen once. The same CDR3 can be traced to other DNA sequences in this sample. The CDR3 DNA reads TGTGCCAGCAGTCCGGGACAGGGCTACGAGCAGTACTTC. This gives the protein CASSPGQGYEQYF. The chain uses TRBV12-3 or TRBV12-4 and TRBJ2-7, with 9 positions matching TRBD1. J gave up 3 bases and V 5 bases, and 2 bases lay outside the gene matches. CDR3 size: 13 residues.